Listed below are T cell receptor beta chains from one sample, sequenced in a study of monozygotic twins with inflammatory bowel disease. TCRdb re-called the 5' RACE reads and catalogs CDR3 proteins one per entry, DNA excluded. This sample lists over 150,000 distinct CDR3 sequences; its ten largest clones have 2% to 3%. Sequenced sample: blood. The receptor source for this set is a human donor with ulcerative colitis or Crohn's disease, or a healthy co-twin of an affected twin (not recorded which). Both conserved end residues are part of each CDR3.

TRBJ2-7	TRBV7-9	CASSLVLHTPYEQYF
TRBJ1-5	TRBV7-2	CASSFSGSGQPQHF
TRBJ2-7	TRBV29-1	CSAGDRYEQYF
TRBJ2-2	TRBV7-2	CASSLGAPWTGELFF
TRBJ1-1	TRBV7-6	CASSLEPYTEAFF
TRBJ2-7	TRBV24-1	CATSDSGHLYEQYF
TRBJ2-2	TRBV12-3/TRBV12-4	CASTSGLDVLAGGRAGELFF
TRBJ2-3	TRBV20-1	CSVPGQGVNTQYF
TRBJ2-4	TRBV20-1	CSARLTEKNIQYF
TRBJ1-1	TRBV3-1	CASSHEGRGTEAFF
TRBJ2-5	TRBV7-2	CASSPAATGETQYF